The text below deals with one T cell receptor beta chain. The antigen remains undetermined. The V end lost 0 bases, the J end lost 4 bases, and 13 bases lay between the germline ends. This CDR3 contains 16 residues. Looked up from germline, CDR1 is LGHNA and CDR2 is YSLEER. The sample comes from a study of a mutant IDH1 vaccine in newly diagnosed glioma. Overall study: The sex distribution of treated patients was around 60% male and about 38% female, with a mean age of roughly 40 years. Most had both radiotherapy and temozolomide beforehand; others had only one.

Time point defined: baseline, week 1 (first vaccination visit). The treatment was: pre-vaccination baseline after standard-of-care therapy. Study-level points and caveats: The vaccine induced immune responses, and these occurred in roughly 93% of patients.

Libraries were prepared by immunoSEQ multiplex PCR; TCRdb keeps only in-frame clonotypes and omits some of them. The sample comprises over 25,000 clones, around 85% of which are singletons, and around 4.9% rests with the top ten. V usage is TRBV4-3 and J usage is TRBJ2-1, with D tentatively TRBD1 or TRBD2 (5 bases each). This sequence was found in a woman in her thirties or forties with glioma. This specimen was PBMCs, taken from a glioma patient treated with radiotherapy, temozolomide or both. CDR3 sequence reads: CASSQDGTARYNEQFF. The DNA of the CDR3 is TGCGCCAGCAGCCAAGACGGGACGGCTAGGTACAATGAGCAGTTCTTC.